The rows below give T cell receptor beta chains drawn from one sample of a study of early T cells in non-severe SARS-CoV-2 infection. TCRdb analysed the 5' RACE reads with MiXCR anew, one entry per CDR3 protein. The data contain around 33,000 distinct CDR3 sequences, about 4.6% of them singletons. The sample taken for sequencing was whole blood. The receptors were gathered from an adult who was a healthcare worker with PCR-confirmed SARS-CoV-2 infection or an uninfected control (not recorded which). Each CDR3 is given with its conserved first and last residue. A D gene is named only where the DNA matches it firmly. The size entry is marked missing in some rows and otherwise reads once, few, many or a size class.

V gene	clone size	D gene	J gene	CDR3 DNA	CDR3 protein
TRBV5-1	many	-	TRBJ2-3	TGCGCCAGCAGCTTGGGCAGGACCACAGATACGCAGTATTTT	CASSLGRTTDTQYF
TRBV6-5	few	-	TRBJ2-1	TGTGCCAGCGTTGGCCGACTCCGCGGTGGCAATGAGCAGTTCTTC	CASVGRLRGGNEQFF
TRBV2	few	-	TRBJ1-1	TGTGCCAGCAAGGTGAGGGTTAACACTGAAGCTTTCTTT	CASKVRVNTEAFF
TRBV12-2	many	-	TRBJ2-3	TGTGCAAGTCGCTTAAAGATCTTAAGGGGATTGGGAACAGATACGCAGTATTTT	CASRLKILRGLGTDTQYF
TRBV25-1	large	-	TRBJ2-1	TGTGCCAGCAGTGAGAATCCCAATGAGCAGTTCTTC	CASSENPNEQFF
TRBV12-3/TRBV12-4	-	-	TRBJ2-2	TGTGCCAGCAGCAAGGGTGGCACCGGGGAGCTGTTTTTT	CASSKGGTGELFF
TRBV19	many	-	TRBJ1-2	TGTGCCAGTAGGATCCAGGGGACCTATGGCTACACCTTC	CASRIQGTYGYTF
TRBV12-3/TRBV12-4	-	-	TRBJ1-5	TGTGCCAGCAGTACAGGGATTAATCAGCCCCAGCATTTT	CASSTGINQPQHF
TRBV11-2	many	TRBD2	TRBJ2-2	TGTGCCAGCAGCCTAGGGACTAGCGGGACCGGGGAGCTGTTTTTT	CASSLGTSGTGELFF
TRBV5-1	-	TRBD2	TRBJ2-1	TGCGCCAGCAGCTTGGACAACGGGGGGATTAATGAGCAGTTCTTC	CASSLDNGGINEQFF
TRBV6-4	many	-	TRBJ2-5	TGTGCCAGCAGTTATAACAGACAAAATTCGCCTGAGACCCAGTACTTC	CASSYNRQNSPETQYF
TRBV5-4	many	-	TRBJ2-3	TGTGCCAGCAGCTTTGCGGGTATCAGTAGCACAGATACGCAGTATTTT	CASSFAGISSTDTQYF
TRBV28	-	-	TRBJ1-4	TGTGCCAGCTATAACAGCGGGGTTGAAAAACTGTTTTTT	CASYNSGVEKLFF
TRBV11-3	many	-	TRBJ2-1	TGTGCCAGCAGCTACACAGGGGACTTTGAGCAGTTCTTC	CASSYTGDFEQFF
TRBV6-1	few	-	TRBJ1-5	TGTGCCAGCAATCAGGGACTCAATCAGCCCCAGCATTTT	CASNQGLNQPQHF
TRBV5-1	-	TRBD1	TRBJ1-4	TGCGCCAGCAGCCGGGGACAGTACCTTGAAAAACTGTTTTTT	CASSRGQYLEKLFF
TRBV11-2	few	TRBD1	TRBJ2-2	TGTGCCAGCAGTAACAGGGGCACCGGGGAGCTGTTTTTT	CASSNRGTGELFF
TRBV6-6	many	TRBD1	TRBJ2-3	TGTGCCAGCACCAACACCTACCGGGACAGCCGCACAGATACGCAGTATTTT	CASTNTYRDSRTDTQYF
TRBV7-9	few	TRBD2	TRBJ2-1	TGTGCCAGCAGCTTAGTAGTAGCGGGAGAGGATGAGCAGTTCTTC	CASSLVVAGEDEQFF
TRBV12-3/TRBV12-4	many	TRBD1	TRBJ1-4	TGTGCCAGCAGTTCCCGACAGGGGTCGAGTGAAAAACTGTTTTTT	CASSSRQGSSEKLFF
TRBV11-2	many	TRBD2	TRBJ2-1	TGTGCCAGCAGCTCCGGCTTTGCGGGAGTTGAAATCCATGAGCAGTTCTTC	CASSSGFAGVEIHEQFF
TRBV4-2	many	-	TRBJ1-1	TGTGCCAGCAGCCAAGGGGGTGTTTTGGACACTGAAGCTTTCTTT	CASSQGGVLDTEAFF
TRBV29-1	many	-	TRBJ1-1	TGCAGCGTTTTGCAGGGCAGGAACACTGAAGCTTTCTTT	CSVLQGRNTEAFF
TRBV14	many	-	TRBJ1-6	TGTGCCAGCAGCCTTGTACAGGGTAATTCACCCCTCCACTTT	CASSLVQGNSPLHF
TRBV20-1	many	-	TRBJ1-6	TGCAGTGCTACGGAAAGCTCCTATAATTCACCCCTCCACTTT	CSATESSYNSPLHF
TRBV7-6	many	TRBD1	TRBJ1-2	TGTGCCAGCAGCTTGGGACCGGACAGGGACGCCTATGGCTACACCTTC	CASSLGPDRDAYGYTF
TRBV4-1	many	-	TRBJ2-1	TGCGCCAGCAGCCAAGGCGTAGCGGAATACTCCTACAATGAGCAGTTCTTC	CASSQGVAEYSYNEQFF
TRBV20-1	many	-	TRBJ2-1	TGCAGTGCCGAGCCGTCGCAGATGGGGCTCTTCTTC	CSAEPSQMGLFF
TRBV4-1	many	TRBD2	TRBJ2-1	TGCGCCAGCAGCCAAGACGGGCTAGCGGACAATGAGCAGTTCTTC	CASSQDGLADNEQFF
TRBV7-6	many	-	TRBJ1-1	TGTGCCAGCAGCCCGAGGACGGGGCTTGCGACTGAAGCTTTCTTT	CASSPRTGLATEAFF
TRBV12-3/TRBV12-4	many	TRBD1	TRBJ1-2	TGTGCCAGCAGTTACTACACAGGGGATAACTATGGCTACACCTTC	CASSYYTGDNYGYTF
TRBV10-1	many	-	TRBJ1-1	TGCGCCAGCCGGGAGGGGAGGTACACTGAAGCTTTCTTT	CASREGRYTEAFF
TRBV4-1	few	TRBD1	TRBJ2-2	TGCGCCAGCAGTCGTAAAAGGCAGGGGGCGCGAAGCACCGGGGAGCTGTTTTTT	CASSRKRQGARSTGELFF
TRBV12-3/TRBV12-4	medium-sized	-	TRBJ1-1	TGTGCCAGCAGTTTTTACAGGTCGACTGAAGCTTTCTTT	CASSFYRSTEAFF
TRBV6-6	many	-	TRBJ1-4	TGTGCCAGCAGCCGGGCCGCAACTAATGAAAAACTGTTTTTT	CASSRAATNEKLFF
TRBV2	-	-	TRBJ2-3	TGTGCCAGCCTCCAAGTAGATACGCAGTATTTT	CASLQVDTQYF
TRBV5-1	-	-	TRBJ1-1	TGCGCCAGCAGCTGGGGAGTGACAGGGAACACTGAAGCTTTCTTT	CASSWGVTGNTEAFF
TRBV11-2	many	TRBD2	TRBJ2-1	TGTGCCAGCTGCGAGCGGGGAACATACAATGAGCAGTTCTTC	CASCERGTYNEQFF
TRBV11-3	many	-	TRBJ2-1	TGTGCCAGCAGCCGGGACGGCTACTCCTACAATGAGCAGTTCTTC	CASSRDGYSYNEQFF
TRBV5-5	many	-	TRBJ1-1	TGTGCCAGCAGCTTATTCTCCAGAACAATGAACACTGAAGCTTTCTTT	CASSLFSRTMNTEAFF
TRBV7-6	many	-	TRBJ2-2	TGTGCCAGCAGCTTACTAGCGAACACCGGGGAGCTGTTTTTT	CASSLLANTGELFF